The 22 T cell receptor beta chains below come from one sample, sequenced in a study of spatial heterogeneity in lung cancer. TCRdb analysed the 5' RACE reads with MiXCR anew, one entry per CDR3 protein. The sample carries about 120,000 distinct CDR3 sequences, over 9% recorded once. Time point in this sample: blood at routine non-recurrence follow-up after resection. No cell sorting; template was whole RNA from tumor, lung tissue or PBMC. Specimen: PBMCs, collected at follow-up. These receptors all come from a male donor with early-stage non-small cell lung cancer.

This clonotype was detected only a few times. V is TRBV7-9 and J is TRBJ1-2; 8 bases fit TRBD1. CDR3 size: 15 residues. Per germline, CDR1 SEHNR and CDR2 FQNEAQ (reference sequence). The V and J ends lost 3 bases and 6 bases, in that order; junction bases with no gene match: 9. The CDR3 DNA reads as TGTGCCAGCAGCTTCGGACAGGGAAGAATTCATGGCTACACCTTC. Protein: CASSFGQGRIHGYTF.

The genes are TRBV7-9 and TRBJ2-1, with D unclear. The CDR3 is made up of 13 amino acids. Trimming cost V 2 bases and J 5 bases, with 7 bases left between them. Germline V gene sequence: CDR1 SEHNR, CDR2 FQNEAQ (reference sequence). The CDR3 nucleotides are TGTGCCAGCAGCTTACGGGCAGACAATGAGCAGTTCTTC. Its protein product is CASSLRADNEQFF.

The V and J genes are TRBV28 and TRBJ1-2; D is ambiguous. CDR3 length: 12 amino acids. V lost 5 bases and J 2 bases, leaving 6 bases between the germline ends. CDR1 and CDR2 (germline): MDHEN, SYDVKM. The CDR3, as DNA: TGTGCCAGCAGTCCAGCCAACTATGGCTACACCTTC. Its protein is CASSPANYGYTF.

The chain joins TRBV10-2 to TRBJ2-1, with 8 bases aligning to TRBD1. V gave up 6 bases and J gave up 8 bases; unmatched junction bases: 9. This CDR3 region has 14 residues. The germline V gene has CDR1 WSHSY and CDR2 SAAADI. The CDR3 DNA sequence: TGCGCCAGCAGGGACAGGGAAATAATTGATGAGCAGTTCTTC. This encodes CASRDREIIDEQFF.

The rearrangement uses TRBV12-3 or TRBV12-4 and TRBJ2-7; tentative D call: TRBD2 (5 bases). This CDR3 contains 11 residues. V was pared by 4 bases and J by 7 bases, with 8 bases between. In DNA, the CDR3 is TGTGCCAGCAGTTCTCCGGGAGAGCAGTACTTC. This codes for CASSSPGEQYF.

V is TRBV25-1 and J is TRBJ2-1; D may be TRBD1 or TRBD2 (5 bases each). The CDR3 runs 15 residues. The germline CDR1 and CDR2 sequences are MGHDK and SYGVNS. V shed 3 bases and J shed 2 bases, with 11 bases lying between them. This CDR3 is CASSEARGAYNEQFF. DNA for the CDR3: TGTGCCAGCAGTGAGGCGAGGGGCGCCTACAATGAGCAGTTCTTC.

This clonotype was seen at least ten times. This rearrangement joins TRBV11-2 to TRBJ2-7; 10 bases are a match to TRBD1. There are 17 residues in the CDR3. The V gene end was trimmed by 5 bases and the J gene end by 6 bases; junction bases not matched to a gene: 16. Germline values: CDR1 SGHAT, CDR2 FQNNGV. For the CDR3, the DNA is TGTGCCAGCAGCCCTCTCACCGGGACAGGGGTCCTAGGCGAGCAGTACTTC. It translates to CASSPLTGTGVLGEQYF. Using reference TRBV11-2 and TRBJ2-7 for the parts outside the CDR3, the full variable domain is EAGVAQSPRYKIIEKRQSVAFWCNPISGHATLYWYQQILGQGPKLLIQFQNNGVVDDSQLPKDRFSAERLKGVDSTLKIQPAKLEDSAVYLCASSPLTGTGVLGEQYFGPGTRLTVT.

This clonotype was seen only a few times. This rearrangement joins TRBV30 to TRBJ2-5, with D maybe TRBD2 (5 bases). The CDR3 contains 14 residues. Germline loops: CDR1 GTSNPN, CDR2 SVGIG (reference sequence). Trimming took off 3 bases at V and 1 base at J, with 12 bases between the two ends. The CDR3: CAWSPVGIQETQYF. For the CDR3, the DNA is TGTGCCTGGAGCCCCGTCGGGATCCAAGAGACCCAGTACTTC.

This clonotype appeared many times. This chain links TRBV12-3 or TRBV12-4 with TRBJ2-7; 7 nucleotides line up with TRBD1. Trimming cost V 6 bases and J 6 bases; bases outside gene matches: 17. The CDR3 extends over 16 amino acids. CDR3 bases: TGTGCCAGCAGCCCCATCGGCTGGGACAGAAATCGCGAGCAGTACTTC. It specifies CASSPIGWDRNREQYF.

The rearrangement links TRBV5-8 to TRBJ2-7; D might be TRBD1 (6 bases). This CDR3 comprises 14 residues. Per germline, CDR1 SGHTS and CDR2 YDEGEE. V was shortened by 5 bases and J by 5 bases, with 17 bases between the two germline ends. This chain's CDR3 is CASRSRYRENEQYF. The CDR3 DNA reads as TGTGCCAGCAGATCCCGATACAGGGAGAACGAGCAGTACTTC.

J is TRBJ2-2 and V is TRBV28, with D maybe TRBD2 (5 bases). CDR1 and CDR2 from the germline V gene are MDHEN and SYDVKM. The CDR3 is made up of 15 amino acids. Deletions cut 7 bases from V and 0 bases from J, with 12 bases between. The CDR3 bases are TGTGCCAGCACCAGATCGGGGTCGAACACCGGGGAGCTGTTTTTT. It encodes CASTRSGSNTGELFF.

Concerning this clonotype: Possible read error: a much larger clone is one base away. The chain joins TRBV12-3 or TRBV12-4 to TRBJ2-3; D ambiguous. TRBJ1-5 explains the end of the DNA better; the J call may be wrong. CDR3 length: 13 residues. The CDR3, as DNA: TGTGCCAGCAGTCTAAGTAGTCAGGATACGCAGCATTTT. This sequence encodes CASSLSSQDTQHF.

This clonotype was detected many times. The chain joins TRBV4-1 to TRBJ2-7; D call uncertain. Germline V gene lookup returns CDR1 MGHRA and CDR2 YSYEKL. The CDR3 is made up of 15 amino acids. The ends were cut back, 1 base at V and 1 base at J, with 11 bases in the middle. This CDR3 reads CASSQAPIGSYEQYF. CDR3 nucleotide sequence: TGCGCCAGCAGCCAAGCCCCCATAGGGTCCTACGAGCAGTACTTC.

The chain recombines TRBV20-1 with TRBJ1-6, with D possibly matching TRBD1 (5 bases). Germline lookup yields CDR1 DFQATT and CDR2 SNEGSKA (reference sequence). CDR3 length: 15 residues. Trimming pared 1 base from V and 3 bases from J, leaving 10 bases between. In DNA, the CDR3 is TGCAGTGCTAGAGTTGAGGGGAACTATAATTCACCCCTCCACTTT. This encodes CSARVEGNYNSPLHF.

This clonotype was recorded a few times. This sequence joins TRBV5-1 and TRBJ2-2; a possible D gene is TRBD1 (5 bases). The CDR3 spans 17 residues. CDR1 and CDR2 (germline): SGHRS, YFSETQ. V shed 3 bases and J shed 0 bases, with 15 bases lying between them. Here the CDR3 DNA reads TGCGCCAGCAGCTATGCGCTAGGGGCTTCGAACACCGGGGAGCTGTTTTTT. Translated, it gives CASSYALGASNTGELFF.

This clonotype came up many times. The genes are TRBV24-1 and TRBJ2-2; possible D gene TRBD1, 6 bases. The V gene's germline CDR1 is KGHDR and CDR2 SFDVKD. This CDR3 has 14 residues. Trimming stripped 7 bases from V and 3 bases from J, with 11 bases between. The CDR3 sequence: CATSTGLDTGELFF. The CDR3 nucleotides are TGTGCCACCAGCACAGGGTTGGACACCGGGGAGCTGTTTTTT.

The chain links TRBV7-9 to TRBJ2-7; 14 nucleotides agree with TRBD2. V gave up 0 bases and J gave up 7 bases; unmatched junction bases: 5. This CDR3 has 16 amino acids. Germline values: CDR1 SEHNR, CDR2 FQNEAQ (reference sequence). In nucleotides, the CDR3 is TGTGCCAGCAGCTTAGCCGGGACTAGCGGGGGAAATGAGCAGTACTTC. It specifies CASSLAGTSGGNEQYF.

This clonotype was seen only a few times. The J gene is TRBJ2-3, the V gene TRBV4-2; D ambiguous. This CDR3 region has 14 residues. V lost 0 bases, J lost 3 bases, and 7 bases lay in between. Germline V gene lookup returns CDR1 LGHNA and CDR2 YNFKEQ. CDR3 bases: TGTGCCAGCAGCCAAGACCTCGTGACAGATACGCAGTATTTT. It is translated as CASSQDLVTDTQYF.

This chain joins TRBV5-4 and TRBJ2-2, with D possibly matching TRBD2 (6 bases). Trimming pared 3 bases from V and 4 bases from J, leaving 10 bases between. The CDR3 is 14 residues long. Germline lookup yields CDR1 SGHNT and CDR2 YYREEE (reference sequence). The CDR3 bases are TGTGCCAGCAGCTCGATTAGCGGCACCGGGGAGCTGTTTTTT. This gives the protein CASSSISGTGELFF.

The rearrangement joins TRBV4-1 to TRBJ2-3, with D unresolved. Trimming cost V 2 bases and J 3 bases, with 6 bases left between them. CDR1 MGHRA and CDR2 YSYEKL come from the germline V gene. The length of the CDR3 is 13 residues. The CDR3 DNA reads TGCGCCAGCAGCCAAAGTAGGACAGATACGCAGTATTTT. Its translation is CASSQSRTDTQYF.

V usage is TRBV24-1 and J usage is TRBJ2-5, with D possibly being TRBD1 or TRBD2 (8 bases each). The CDR3 totals 15 residues. V was shortened by 9 bases and J by 13 bases, with 29 bases between the two germline ends. Germline loops: CDR1 KGHDR, CDR2 SFDVKD. The CDR3 nucleotides are TGTGCCACCCATCCGGGACAGGTCGAGAGCGGGGGCCTGTACTTC. This sequence encodes CATHPGQVESGGLYF.

This clonotype was observed many times. The chain carries TRBV7-8 and TRBJ1-1, with D perhaps TRBD1 (6 bases). Germline V gives CDR1 SGHVS, CDR2 FQNEAQ. Deletions cut 1 base from V and 3 bases from J, with 9 bases between. CDR3 length: 14 amino acids. This CDR3 is CASSLEGHHTEAFF. The CDR3 region has the DNA TGTGCCAGCAGCTTAGAGGGACACCACACTGAAGCTTTCTTT. The entire variable domain, with the rest obtained from reference TRBV7-8 and TRBJ1-1, is as follows: GAGVSQSPRYKVAKRGQDVALRCDPISGHVSLFWYQQALGQGPEFLTYFQNEAQLDKSGLPSDRFFAERPEGSVSTLKIQRTQQEDSAVYLCASSLEGHHTEAFFGQGTRLTVV.